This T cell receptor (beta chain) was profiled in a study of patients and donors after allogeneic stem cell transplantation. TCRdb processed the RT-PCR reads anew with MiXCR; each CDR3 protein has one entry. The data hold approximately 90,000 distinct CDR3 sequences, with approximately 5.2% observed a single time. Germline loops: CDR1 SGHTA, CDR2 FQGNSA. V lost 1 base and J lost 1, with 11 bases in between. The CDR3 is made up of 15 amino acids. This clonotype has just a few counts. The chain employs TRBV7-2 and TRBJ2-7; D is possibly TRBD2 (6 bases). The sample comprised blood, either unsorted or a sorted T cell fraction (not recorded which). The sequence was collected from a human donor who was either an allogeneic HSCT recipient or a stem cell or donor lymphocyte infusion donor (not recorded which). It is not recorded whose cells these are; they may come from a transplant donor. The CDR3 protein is CASSLETSGSYEQYF. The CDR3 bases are TGTGCCAGCAGCTTAGAGACTAGTGGATCCTACGAGCAGTACTTC. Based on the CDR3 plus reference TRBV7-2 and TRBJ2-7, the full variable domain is GAGVSQSPSNKVTEKGKDVELRCDPISGHTALYWYRQSLGQGLEFLIYFQGNSAPDKSGLPSDRFSAERTGGSVSTLTIQRTQQEDSAVYLCASSLETSGSYEQYFGPGTRLTVT.